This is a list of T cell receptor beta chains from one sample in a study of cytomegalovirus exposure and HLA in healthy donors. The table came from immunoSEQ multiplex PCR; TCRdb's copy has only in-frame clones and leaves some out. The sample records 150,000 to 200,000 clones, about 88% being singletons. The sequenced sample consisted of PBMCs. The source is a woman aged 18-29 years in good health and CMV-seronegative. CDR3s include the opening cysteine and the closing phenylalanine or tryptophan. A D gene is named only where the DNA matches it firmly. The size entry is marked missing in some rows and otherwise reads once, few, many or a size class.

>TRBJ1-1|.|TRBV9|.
TGTGCCCGCTCGGGGGGGGTCACTGAAGCTTTCTTT
CARSGGVTEAFF
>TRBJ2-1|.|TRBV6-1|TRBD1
TGTGCCAGCAGTGTCAGGGGGCCCCCAAGCTCCTACAATGAGCAGTTCTTC
CASSVRGPPSSYNEQFF
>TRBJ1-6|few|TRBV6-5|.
TGTGCCAGCACCCTCAGGGAGGGTAATTCACCCCTCCACTTT
CASTLREGNSPLHF
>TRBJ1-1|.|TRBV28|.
TGTGCCAGCAGTTACCGGGGGCGGGGGTTTGAAGCTTTCTTT
CASSYRGRGFEAFF
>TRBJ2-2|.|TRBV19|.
TGTGCCAGTAGTTTGTGGGGCGGCAACACCGGGGAGCTGTTTTTT
CASSLWGGNTGELFF
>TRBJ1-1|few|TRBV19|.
TGTGCCAGTAGTATCCCCGGGGTGAACACTGAAGCTTTCTTT
CASSIPGVNTEAFF
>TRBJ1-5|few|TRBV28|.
TGTGCCAGCAGTTATTACAGGGATAGCAATCAGCCCCAGCATTTT
CASSYYRDSNQPQHF
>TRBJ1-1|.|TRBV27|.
TGTGCCAGCAGTCCCCTCGGGCAGGGGAACACTGAAGCTTTCTTT
CASSPLGQGNTEAFF
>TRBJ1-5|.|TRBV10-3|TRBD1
TGTGCCATCAGTGATTATACAGGGGGCGGGGATCAGCCCCAGCATTTT
CAISDYTGGGDQPQHF
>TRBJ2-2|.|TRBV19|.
TGTGCCAGTAGTCTGTCTTGGGACATATACACCGGGGAGCTGTTTTTT
CASSLSWDIYTGELFF
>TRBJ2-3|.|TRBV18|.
TGTGCCAGCTCACCCTACACAGATACGCAGTATTTT
CASSPYTDTQYF
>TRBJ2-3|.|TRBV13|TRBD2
TGTGCCAGCAGCATCCGTAGCGGGGTGAAAGATACGCAGTATTTT
CASSIRSGVKDTQYF
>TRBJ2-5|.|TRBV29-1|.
TGCAGCGTTGAACTTGCCAGGGAGACCCAGTACTTC
CSVELARETQYF
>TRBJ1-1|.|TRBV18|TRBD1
TGTGCCAGCTCACCTGTGACAGGGAGCACTGAAGCTTTCTTT
CASSPVTGSTEAFF
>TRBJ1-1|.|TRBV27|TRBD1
TGTGCCAGCACCCCCCGGGACAGGCCTACTGAAGCTTTCTTT
CASTPRDRPTEAFF
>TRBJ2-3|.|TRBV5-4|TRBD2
TGTGCCAGCAGCTTGCTACTAGCGCCTAGCACAGATACGCAGTATTTT
CASSLLLAPSTDTQYF
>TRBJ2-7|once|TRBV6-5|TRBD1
TGTGCCAGCAGTTACAGAGGACAGGGGGCCTACGAGCAGTACTTC
CASSYRGQGAYEQYF
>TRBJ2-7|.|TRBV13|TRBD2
TGTGCCAGCAGCTTAGGACTAGCGGGACCGTACTTC
CASSLGLAGPYF
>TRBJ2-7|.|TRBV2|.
TGTGCCAGCAGTACTTACGAGCAGTACTTC
CASSTYEQYF
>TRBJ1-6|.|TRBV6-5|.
TGTGCCAGCAGTTACGAGCTTGGGGGCTCACCCCTCCACTTT
CASSYELGGSPLHF
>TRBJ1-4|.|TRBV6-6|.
TGTGCCAGCAGTTACCGAGGGACACCCCCTCGGGAAAAACTGTTTTTT
CASSYRGTPPREKLFF
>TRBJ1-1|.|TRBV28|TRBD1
TGTGCCAGCAGAAACGGACAGGCACACACTGAAGCTTTCTTT
CASRNGQAHTEAFF
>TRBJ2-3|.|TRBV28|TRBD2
TGTGCCAGCAGTAGTTCTAGCGGGAGCCCCCTGGGGCAGTATTTT
CASSSSSGSPLGQYF
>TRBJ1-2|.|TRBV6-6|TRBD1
TGTGCCAGCAGTTATATTGGGACAGAGTATGGCTACACCTTC
CASSYIGTEYGYTF
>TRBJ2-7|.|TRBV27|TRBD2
TGTGCCAGCAGTGACAGCGGGGGGTACGAGCAGTACTTC
CASSDSGGYEQYF
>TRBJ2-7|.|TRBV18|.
TGTGCCAGCTCACCAATGGACAGCAGTTACGAGCAGTACTTC
CASSPMDSSYEQYF
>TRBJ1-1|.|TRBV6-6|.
TGTGCCAGCACCTTGGACACGAACACTGAAGCTTTCTTT
CASTLDTNTEAFF
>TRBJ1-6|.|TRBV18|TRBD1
TGTGCCAGCCGTCATAGCCGGGACAGGGACTCACCCCTCCACTTT
CASRHSRDRDSPLHF